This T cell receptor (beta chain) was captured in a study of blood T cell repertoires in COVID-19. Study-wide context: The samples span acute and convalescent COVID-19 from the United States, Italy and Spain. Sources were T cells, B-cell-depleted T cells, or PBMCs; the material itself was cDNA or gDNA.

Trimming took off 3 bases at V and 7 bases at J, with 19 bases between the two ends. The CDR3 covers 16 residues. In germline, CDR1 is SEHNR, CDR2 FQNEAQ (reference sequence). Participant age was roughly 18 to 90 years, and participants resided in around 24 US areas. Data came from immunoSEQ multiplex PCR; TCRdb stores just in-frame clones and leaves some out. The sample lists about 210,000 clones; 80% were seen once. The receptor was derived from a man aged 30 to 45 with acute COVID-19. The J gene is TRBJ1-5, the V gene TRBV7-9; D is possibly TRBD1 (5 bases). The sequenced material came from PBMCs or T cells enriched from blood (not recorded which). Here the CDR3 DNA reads TGTGCCAGCAGCTTCGAGTTAGGGGCTACGTCGCAGCCCCAGCATTTT. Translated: CASSFELGATSQPQHF.